A single sample gave rise to the 8 T cell receptor beta chains below, sequenced in a study of identical twins. TCRdb itself ran the 5' RACE reads through MiXCR, one entry per CDR3 protein. The sample holds approximately 500,000 distinct CDR3 sequences, 20% to 25% seen once. The same sample was also studied in work on T cells expressing NK-cell markers.

The sample taken for sequencing was CD4+ T cells sorted from blood. These receptors originate from a woman younger than 30 in good health.

The rearrangement uses TRBV10-3 and TRBJ2-7; D could derive from TRBD1 or TRBD2 (7 bases each). Germline V CDR1 and CDR2: ENHRY, SYGVKD. Trimming removed 10 bases at V and 2 bases at J, with 15 bases between. This CDR3 has 13 residues. CDR3 region: CASQGGEAYEQYF. In DNA, the CDR3 is TGTGCCAGCCAGGGGGGGGAAGCCTACGAGCAGTACTTC.

The chain has TRBV4-3 and TRBJ2-2, with a possible D match to TRBD1 (5 bases). The V end was cut by 4 bases, the J end by 5 bases, with 14 bases between. The CDR3 is 15 residues long. Germline V lookup: CDR1 LGHNA, CDR2 YSLEER. CDR3 sequence (DNA): TGCGCCAGCAGCCCCCGGTGGGGCAGGACCGGGGAGCTGTTTTTT. It codes for CASSPRWGRTGELFF.

The chain recombines TRBV7-3 with TRBJ2-7; D is perhaps TRBD1 (6 bases). Trimming stripped 5 bases from V and 4 bases from J, with 15 bases between. Germline CDR1 SGHTA, CDR2 FQGTGA. The CDR3 is made up of 14 amino acids. The CDR3 protein is CASSRSGAGYEQYF. DNA for the CDR3: TGTGCCAGCAGCCGATCAGGGGCTGGATACGAGCAGTACTTC.

The rearrangement joins TRBV7-9 to TRBJ1-1; unclear D gene. Per the germline V gene, CDR1 is SEHNR and CDR2 is FQNEAQ (reference sequence). V lost 5 bases to trimming and J lost 11 bases, with 12 bases between them. This CDR3 is 11 amino acids long. The CDR3 loop is CASSPGLAAFF. The CDR3 nucleotides are TGTGCCAGCAGCCCAGGACTTGCGGCTTTCTTT.

This chain connects TRBV20-1 to TRBJ1-2; D ambiguous. Germline CDR1 and CDR2: DFQATT and SNEGSKA (reference sequence). Trimming left V 4 bases short and J 4 bases short, with 10 bases between. CDR3 length: 12 residues. CDR3 amino acids: CSAKRHAYGYTF. CDR3 nucleotide sequence: TGCAGTGCTAAACGACACGCCTATGGCTACACCTTC.

The chain carries TRBV5-1 and TRBJ2-7; a weak D match, TRBD2 (5 bases). The V gene's germline CDR1 is SGHRS and CDR2 YFSETQ. The CDR3 consists of 14 residues. Trimming left V 5 bases short and J 3 bases short, with 15 bases between. CDR3 in amino acids: CASRKREPHYEQYF. The CDR3 bases are TGCGCCAGCAGGAAAAGGGAGCCCCACTACGAGCAGTACTTC.

In its sample, this clonotype was seen a few times. V gene TRBV7-2 combines with J gene TRBJ1-3; the D is unclear. Trimming removed 5 bases at V and 4 bases at J, with 18 bases between. The CDR3 consists of 16 residues. The germline gives CDR1 SGHTA, CDR2 FQGNSA. This CDR3 is CASSLLGSPVGNTIYF. CDR3 in DNA: TGTGCCAGCAGCCTTTTAGGCTCTCCAGTGGGAAACACCATATATTTT.

Ten or more counts support this clonotype. The chain uses TRBV5-1 and TRBJ2-3; the D is unclear. V lost 4 bases and J 1 base, leaving 10 bases between the germline ends. The length of the CDR3 is 14 residues. Germline CDR1 and CDR2: SGHRS and YFSETQ. CDR3 DNA sequence: TGCGCCAGCAGCACCCCTGCTGGCACAGATACGCAGTATTTT. This sequence encodes CASSTPAGTDTQYF.